The TCR beta chain described here comes from a study of identical twins. V dropped 4 bases and J dropped 3 bases, with 17 bases sitting between them. Germline V gene sequence: CDR1 SGHRS, CDR2 YFSETQ. This CDR3 comprises 16 residues. TCRdb reprocessed the 5' RACE reads with MiXCR, giving one entry per CDR3 protein. The table has 1.5 million to 2 million distinct CDR3 sequences, under 35% seen once. Sequenced material: cord blood. The chain joins TRBV5-1 to TRBJ2-1; tentative D call: TRBD1 (6 bases). The receptor's source is a newborn girl in good health. The CDR3 here is CASSPGADPHYNEQFF. DNA for the CDR3: TGCGCCAGCAGCCCAGGGGCGGATCCTCACTACAATGAGCAGTTCTTC.